The T cell receptor (beta chain) under discussion was sequenced for a study of blood T cell repertoires in COVID-19. Across the study: Both acute and convalescent COVID-19 samples were obtained from the United States, Italy and Spain.

Clones were read by immunoSEQ multiplex PCR, and TCRdb kept only the in-frame ones, dropping some. Among tens of thousands of clones listed, 90% were seen once. The CDR3 has 14 amino acids. CDR1 and CDR2 (germline): MNHNY, SVGAGI (reference sequence). With 8 bases removed from V and 7 bases from J, the gap between germline ends came to 18 bases. The sample holds a few counts of this clone. The sequence came from a human donor in a cohort sampled during active COVID-19. Sequenced material: peripheral blood. This chain connects TRBV6-6 to TRBJ1-5; possibly TRBD1 for D (5 bases). The chain's CDR3 is CASVEGAGSQPQHF. The CDR3 DNA reads as TGTGCCAGCGTCGAAGGGGCAGGGTCCCAGCCCCAGCATTTT.